One T cell receptor beta chain is described in this entry. What antigen it recognizes has not been identified. One base away there is no much larger clone; base qualities are not given. The TCR beta CDR3 regions were amplified from the RNA transcripts. For the first round of RT-PCR on the TCR CDR3, the HTBI primer set was used together with the Qiagen OneStep RT-PCR kit. Libraries were constructed in a second round of multiplex PCR, after which size selection and purification were carried out. Paired-end sequencing of the libraries was performed with 100 bp reads on an Illumina HiSeq2000. Per the source publication's procedure: SOAPnuke was used to process the raw data, with reads discarded if the reads contained adapters or uncalled bases, had a mean Phred below 15, or lacked an exact constant-primer or identifier match. COPE v1.2.5 was used to merge the high-quality paired reads, and each unique nucleotide sequence was defined as a clonotype. MiTCR v1.1 was used to align the clonotypes against IMGT TRBV, TRBD and TRBJ reference segments. The analysis included only V-J combinations with a frequency above 0.0001, which together covered roughly 99% of the repertoires. The TCS score was defined as F50 (clonal expansion) divided by E x V (chaos), with BLOSUM62-based TCRdist calculated between CDR3 peptides within each V-J. Welch's t-statistics and random forest reduced fewer than 600 V-J features to roughly 13, which were used in a naive Bayes classifier (R e1071). The Morisita-Horn index was used to measure how similar the thyroid and blood repertoires were. TCRdb reworked the public reads: Q25 trimming with fastp, MiXCR clone assembly, productive beta chains retained. Duplicate CDR3 protein sequences are folded into a single record with the most common DNA and genes. What appears here as the V and J calls and clone size reflects TCRdb's work, not the paper's. The sample table holds about 640,000 distinct CDR3 sequences, of which 45% were seen once. The ten biggest clones cover approximately 6.8% of the sample.

These data belong to a study of T cells in Graves' hyperthyroidism and ophthalmopathy (dated by TCRdb to the late 2010s). Regarding the research as a whole: TCR V-J signatures able to tell the groups apart were searched for in a discovery cohort of about a hundred patients, of whom over 40 had Graves' ophthalmopathy and about 60 had stable Graves' hyperthyroidism. Prospective prediction of ophthalmopathy was tested in an independent validation cohort of 18 to 20 hyperthyroidism patients and approximately 17 patients who later progressed to ophthalmopathy. The 75 to 100 discovery patients were randomly split 7:3 into training and test sets. The study also compared thyroid tissue and blood T-cell repertoires from five or six Graves' hyperthyroidism patients. After sampling, hyperthyroidism patients received methimazole starting at 30 mg daily, and ophthalmopathy patients received high-dose intravenous methylprednisolone. According to the paper, TCR Vbeta CDR3 sequencing was carried out on 135 peripheral blood samples, which came from 40 to 45 ophthalmopathy, fewer than 80 hyperthyroidism and some 17 progressor patients.

Exclusion was applied to patients with uncontrolled infections, other autoimmune diseases, pregnancy or lactation. Diagnoses were established on the basis of clinical symptoms, serum thyroxine and TRAb, thyroid ultrasound, and orbital computed tomography. Total RNA was extracted with Trizol reagent, and quality was checked on an Agilent 2100 Bioanalyzer. General conclusions and limits of the study: Ophthalmopathy was separated from stable hyperthyroidism by a 13 V-J signature model, with approximately 85% sensitivity and 81% to 82% specificity obtained in cross-validation and 80%/75% obtained in testing. No statistical method was used to fix the sample size in advance, and group allocation was not hidden from the investigators. Most expanded thyroid clonotypes (frequency above 0.001) were also detected in blood, suggesting blood repertoires may reflect thyroid immune responses. In validation, progression to ophthalmopathy was predicted by the model with 65% to 71% sensitivity and just over 72% specificity, a median of 6.5 months before onset.

Clipping removes 2 bases from V and 2 bases from J, with 10 as the unmatched junction base count. From the cysteine through the phenylalanine, the CDR3 covers 17 amino acids. Of the read, only the CDR3 DNA is kept; its 51 bases are in frame from base 1. Per the germline V gene, ENHRY is the CDR1 and SYGVKD is the CDR2. This sequence originates from an adult man with Graves' disease, either hyperthyroidism or ophthalmopathy (not recorded which). The sequenced sample was peripheral blood or thyroid tissue (not recorded which). Recombination joined TRBV10-3 with TRBJ1-2; 8 junctional bases match TRBD1. In nucleotides, the sequence is TGTGCCATCAGTGAGCCCTCGACAGGGGATTCAAACTATGGCTACACCTTC. Its protein reads: CAISEPSTGDSNYGYTF.